The 11 T cell receptor beta chains given below trace back to one sample, sequenced in a study of beta chain features in type 1 diabetes. Sequenced material consisted of expressed TCRB transcripts (all of the isolated RNA was reverse transcribed). TCRdb keeps only in-frame clones here, not all; method: immunoSEQ multiplex PCR. The sample lists a few hundred thousand clones, over 7.5% occurring once. Sample: naive CD4+ T cells from blood. The source of these receptors is a woman younger than 35 in good health.

This clone was seen a few times. The rearrangement uses TRBV25-1 and TRBJ2-2, with no clear D. Germline CDR1 MGHDK, CDR2 SYGVNS. V was shortened by 3 bases and J by 1 base, with 6 bases between the two germline ends. The CDR3 length is 14 residues. The CDR3 loop is CASSESLNTGELFF. The CDR3 nucleotides read TGTGCCAGCAGTGAGTCACTGAACACCGGGGAGCTGTTTTTT.

The rearrangement links TRBV7-9 to TRBJ2-1, with D possibly TRBD1 on 6 matching bases. Trimming stripped 1 base from V and 6 bases from J, with 10 bases between. The germline V gene has CDR1 SEHNR and CDR2 FQNEAQ (reference sequence). The CDR3 runs 14 residues. The CDR3 is CASSLVEGVNEQFF. The CDR3 DNA sequence: TGTGCCAGCAGCTTAGTCGAGGGGGTCAATGAGCAGTTCTTC. The full variable domain, completed using reference TRBV7-9 and TRBJ2-1, is DTGVSQNPRHKITKRGQNVTFRCDPISEHNRLYWYRQTLGQGPEFLTYFQNEAQLEKSRLLSDRFSAERPKGSFSTLEIQRTEQGDSAMYLCASSLVEGVNEQFFGPGTRLTVL.

V and J are TRBV5-1 and TRBJ2-5; D might be TRBD1 (6 bases). The germline CDR1 and CDR2 sequences are SGHRS and YFSETQ. This CDR3 spans 13 amino acids. Trimming removed 3 bases at V and 5 bases at J, with 11 bases between. CDR3 sequence (DNA): TGCGCCAGCAGCTCACTAAGGGGGGAGACCCAGTACTTC. Its translation: CASSSLRGETQYF.

This clone appeared a few times. The V call is TRBV7-9, the J call TRBJ1-1; D is possibly TRBD1 (6 bases). Germline V gives CDR1 SEHNR, CDR2 FQNEAQ (reference sequence). This CDR3 region has 14 residues. Trimming took off 4 bases at V and 4 bases at J, with 13 bases between the two ends. CDR3 bases: TGTGCCAGCAGCTCCGGACAGCCGGGCACTGAAGCTTTCTTT. Its translation is CASSSGQPGTEAFF.

This clone turned up a few times. V and J are TRBV27 and TRBJ2-1; D possibly corresponds to TRBD2 (6 bases). Germline V gene sequence: CDR1 MNHEY, CDR2 SMNVEV (reference sequence). The CDR3 has 16 amino acids. V lost 5 bases and J 7 bases, leaving 21 bases between the germline ends. Here the CDR3 reads CASSAGLFAAGNEQFF. Written as DNA, the CDR3 is TGTGCCAGCAGTGCGGGACTCTTCGCAGCAGGGAATGAGCAGTTCTTC.

Only a few counts were recorded for this clone. The gene calls are TRBV27 and TRBJ2-5; TRBD2 might be the D (5 bases). Germline lookup yields CDR1 MNHEY and CDR2 SMNVEV (reference sequence). The CDR3 loop spans 15 amino acids. The V end was cut by 2 bases, the J end by 4 bases, with 14 bases between. The DNA of the CDR3 is TGTGCCAGCAGTTTAAATGGCTTGGCGGGAGAGACCCAGTACTTC. Its protein product is CASSLNGLAGETQYF.

This clone has just a few counts. The rearrangement links TRBV6-5 to TRBJ1-2; 8 positions match TRBD1. The CDR3 has 14 residues. V lost 6 bases, J lost 7 bases, and 10 bases stayed unmatched. Germline V gene sequence: CDR1 MNHEY, CDR2 SVGAGI. Here the CDR3 reads CASSRRGRGLGYTF. CDR3 DNA: TGTGCCAGCAGCCGCCGTGGCAGGGGGCTTGGCTACACCTTC.

Concerning this clone: One end of the junction is discordant with germline, which a read error may explain. As DNA, the CDR3 is TGTGCCAGCAGGTTAGGGTCCCGACACCTCTCTGGAAACACCATATATTTT. This encodes CASRLGSRHLSGNTIYF. The genes are TRBV7-9 and TRBJ1-3; unclear D gene. The CDR3 is 17 residues long. Germline CDR1 reads SEHNR; CDR2 reads FQNEAQ (reference sequence).

The chain recombines TRBV27 with TRBJ2-1; possible D gene TRBD2, 7 bases. The CDR3 sequence is 16 residues long. Germline V gene data show CDR1 as MNHEY and CDR2 as SMNVEV (reference sequence). V shed 7 bases and J shed 5 bases, with 21 bases lying between them. In DNA form, the CDR3 reads TGTGCCAGCACCCTACTGGGGGGGCTTAGAGACAATGAGCAGTTCTTC. Protein sequence: CASTLLGGLRDNEQFF.

Only a few counts were recorded for this clone. The rearrangement joins TRBV6-5 to TRBJ1-5; D gene uncertain. Trimming took 6 bases from V and 2 from J, leaving 11 bases between them. Germline loops: CDR1 MNHEY, CDR2 SVGAGI. CDR3 size: 14 residues. The CDR3 nucleotides are TGTGCCAGCAGGCGGGGAGGAGGCAATCAGCCCCAGCATTTT. Protein sequence: CASRRGGGNQPQHF.

The rearrangement links TRBV5-1 to TRBJ2-5; 8 nucleotides agree with TRBD1. The CDR3 runs 14 residues. The junction had 6 bases not matched to a gene; V was cut back by 4 bases and J by 4 bases. The germline V gene encodes CDR1 SGHRS and CDR2 YFSETQ. In DNA form, the CDR3 reads TGCGCCAGCAGCCGCATACAGGGGGTAGAGACCCAGTACTTC. Amino acids: CASSRIQGVETQYF.